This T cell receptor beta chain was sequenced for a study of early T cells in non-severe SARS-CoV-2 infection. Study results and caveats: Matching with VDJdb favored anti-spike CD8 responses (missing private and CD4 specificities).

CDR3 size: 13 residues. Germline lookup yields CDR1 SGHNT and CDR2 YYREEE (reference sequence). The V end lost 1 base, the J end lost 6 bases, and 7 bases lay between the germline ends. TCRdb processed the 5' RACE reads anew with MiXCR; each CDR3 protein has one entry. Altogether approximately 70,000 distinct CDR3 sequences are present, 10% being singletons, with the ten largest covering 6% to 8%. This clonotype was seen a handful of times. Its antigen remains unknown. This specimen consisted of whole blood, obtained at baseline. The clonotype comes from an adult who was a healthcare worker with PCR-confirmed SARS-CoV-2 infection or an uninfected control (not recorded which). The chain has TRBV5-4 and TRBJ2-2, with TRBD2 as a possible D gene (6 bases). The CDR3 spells CASSLWGAGELFF. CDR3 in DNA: TGTGCCAGCAGCTTGTGGGGGGCCGGGGAGCTGTTTTTT. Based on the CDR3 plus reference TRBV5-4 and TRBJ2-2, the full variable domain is ETGVTQSPTHLIKTRGQQVTLRCSSQSGHNTVSWYQQALGQGPQFIFQYYREEENGRGNFPPRFSGLQFPNYSSELNVNALELDDSALYLCASSLWGAGELFFGEGSRLTVL.